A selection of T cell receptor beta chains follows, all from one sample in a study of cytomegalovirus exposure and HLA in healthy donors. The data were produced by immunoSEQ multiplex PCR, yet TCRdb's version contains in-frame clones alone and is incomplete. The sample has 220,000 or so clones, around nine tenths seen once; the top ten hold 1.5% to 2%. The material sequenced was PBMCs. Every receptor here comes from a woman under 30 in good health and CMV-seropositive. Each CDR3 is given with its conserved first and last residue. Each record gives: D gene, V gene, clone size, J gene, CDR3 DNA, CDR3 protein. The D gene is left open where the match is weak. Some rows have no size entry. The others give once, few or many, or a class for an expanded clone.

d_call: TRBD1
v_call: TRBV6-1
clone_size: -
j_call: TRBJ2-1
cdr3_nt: TGTGCCAGCAGTGACCCCCCTTTGACGGGGACAGGGAAGGAGTTCTTC
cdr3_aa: CASSDPPLTGTGKEFF

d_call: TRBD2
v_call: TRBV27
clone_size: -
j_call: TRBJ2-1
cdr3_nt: TGTGCCAGCAGCTCTCCACTAGCGGGAGTTGAGCAGTTCTTC
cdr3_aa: CASSSPLAGVEQFF

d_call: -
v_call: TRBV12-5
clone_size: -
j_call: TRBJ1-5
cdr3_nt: TGTGCTAGTGGTACGGCCAGGGGTCAGCCCCAGCATTTT
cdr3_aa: CASGTARGQPQHF

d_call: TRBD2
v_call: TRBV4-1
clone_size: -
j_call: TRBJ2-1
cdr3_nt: TGCGCCAGCAGCCCCCGGACGGGACTAGCGGCCTACAATGAGCAGTTCTTC
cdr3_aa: CASSPRTGLAAYNEQFF

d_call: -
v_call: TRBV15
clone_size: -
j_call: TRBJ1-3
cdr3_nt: TGTGCCACCAGCAGCACAGGGTCAGGAAACACCATATATTTT
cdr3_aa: CATSSTGSGNTIYF

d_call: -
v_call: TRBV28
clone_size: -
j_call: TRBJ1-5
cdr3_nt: TGTGCCAGCAGTTTATTCGGGGTTGGGAGCAATCAGCCCCAGCATTTT
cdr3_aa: CASSLFGVGSNQPQHF

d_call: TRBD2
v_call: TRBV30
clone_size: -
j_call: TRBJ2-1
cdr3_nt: TGTGCCTGGAGTCTTTACGGGGGGGATGAGCAGTTCTTC
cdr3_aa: CAWSLYGGDEQFF

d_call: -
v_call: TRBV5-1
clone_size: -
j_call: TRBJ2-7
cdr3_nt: TGCGCCAGCAGCTTGGGGCAGGGAAAGGTCTTTCGGGTGGACGAGCAGTACTTC
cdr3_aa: CASSLGQGKVFRVDEQYF

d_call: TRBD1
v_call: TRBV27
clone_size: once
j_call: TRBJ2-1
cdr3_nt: TGTGCCAGCAGTAGAATGGGACAGGGATTAGGCGAGCAGTTCTTC
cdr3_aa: CASSRMGQGLGEQFF

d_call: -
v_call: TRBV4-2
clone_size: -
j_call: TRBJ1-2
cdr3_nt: TGTGCCAGCGGGAACAGGTATGGCTACACCTTC
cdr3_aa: CASGNRYGYTF

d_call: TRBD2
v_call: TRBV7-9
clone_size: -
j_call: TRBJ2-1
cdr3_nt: TGTGCCAGCAGCCCGGGACTAGCGAGGAACAATGAGCAGTTCTTC
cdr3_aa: CASSPGLARNNEQFF

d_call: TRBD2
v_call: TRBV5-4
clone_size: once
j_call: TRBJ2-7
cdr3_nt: TGTGCCAGCAGCTTGGGGGGGGAGGGGAGTTTCTACGAGCAGTACTTC
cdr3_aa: CASSLGGEGSFYEQYF

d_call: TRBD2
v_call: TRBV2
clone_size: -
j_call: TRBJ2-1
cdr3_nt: TGTGCCAGCAAAGTAGCGGGAGATTGGGGTGAGCAGTTCTTC
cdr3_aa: CASKVAGDWGEQFF

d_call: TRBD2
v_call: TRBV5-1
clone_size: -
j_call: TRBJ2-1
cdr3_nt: TGCGCCAGCAGCCCCGGGACTAGCGGAGGTGGGTACAATGAGCAGTTCTTC
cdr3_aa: CASSPGTSGGGYNEQFF

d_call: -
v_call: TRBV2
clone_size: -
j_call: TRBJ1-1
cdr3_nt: TGTGCCAGCAGTGAACGGGGGACGAACACTGAAGCTTTCTTT
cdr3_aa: CASSERGTNTEAFF

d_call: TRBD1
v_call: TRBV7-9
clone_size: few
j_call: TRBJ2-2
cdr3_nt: TGTGCCAGCACCATGGGTGGACGGACAGGGGCCGGGGAGCTGTTTTTT
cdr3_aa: CASTMGGRTGAGELFF

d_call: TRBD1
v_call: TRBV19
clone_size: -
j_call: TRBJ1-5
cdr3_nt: TGTGCCAGTAGTGTCGGACAGGGGTACAGTCAGCCCCAGCATTTT
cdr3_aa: CASSVGQGYSQPQHF

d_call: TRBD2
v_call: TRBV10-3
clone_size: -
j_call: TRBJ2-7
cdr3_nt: TGTGCCATCAGTGTGGGACTAGTCTCCTACGAGCAGTACTTC
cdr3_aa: CAISVGLVSYEQYF

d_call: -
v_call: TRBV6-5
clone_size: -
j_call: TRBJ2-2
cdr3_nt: TGTGCCAGCAGTTATATAGGCGGCGGGGAGCTGTTTTTT
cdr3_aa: CASSYIGGGELFF

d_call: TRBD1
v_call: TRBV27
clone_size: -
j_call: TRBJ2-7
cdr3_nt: TGTGCCAGCAGTTTGACAGGGGGCGAGCAGTACTTC
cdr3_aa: CASSLTGGEQYF

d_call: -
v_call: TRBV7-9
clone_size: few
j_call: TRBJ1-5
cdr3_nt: TGTGCCAGCAGCCCGCCCGGGGATCAGCCCCAGCATTTT
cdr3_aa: CASSPPGDQPQHF

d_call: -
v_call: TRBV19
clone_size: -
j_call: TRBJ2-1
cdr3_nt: TGTGCCAGTAGTCCCAGGGGTTACAATGAGCAGTTCTTC
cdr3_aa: CASSPRGYNEQFF

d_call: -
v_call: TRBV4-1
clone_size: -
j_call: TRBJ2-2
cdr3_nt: TGCGCCAGCAGCCAAGAAGGAGAGGGGGTAGGCACCGGGGAGCTGTTTTTT
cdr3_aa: CASSQEGEGVGTGELFF

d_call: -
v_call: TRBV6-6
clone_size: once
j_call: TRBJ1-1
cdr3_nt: TGTGCCAGCAGGGGGGCTGACAGGTTGAACACTGAAGCTTTCTTT
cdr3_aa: CASRGADRLNTEAFF

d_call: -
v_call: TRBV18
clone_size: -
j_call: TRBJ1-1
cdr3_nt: TGTGCCAGCTCACCGGCCGGGTACGAAGCTTTCTTT
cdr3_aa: CASSPAGYEAFF

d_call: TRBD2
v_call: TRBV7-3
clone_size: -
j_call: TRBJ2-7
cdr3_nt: TGTGCCAGCAGCTCGGGGGGGGGTTCCTACGAGCAGTACTTC
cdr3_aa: CASSSGGGSYEQYF

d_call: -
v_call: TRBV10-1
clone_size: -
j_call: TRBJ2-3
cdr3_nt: TGCGCCAGCAGCCCGACGCTAGGATCCGATACGCAGTATTTT
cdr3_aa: CASSPTLGSDTQYF

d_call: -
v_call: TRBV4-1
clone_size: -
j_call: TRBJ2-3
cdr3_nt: TGCGCCAGCAGCCAATCAGGCATACACACAGATACGCAGTATTTT
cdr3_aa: CASSQSGIHTDTQYF

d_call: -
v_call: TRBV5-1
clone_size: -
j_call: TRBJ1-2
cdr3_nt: TGCGCCAGCAGCTCGGGGGGCAGGGAGAACTATGGCTACACCTTC
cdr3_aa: CASSSGGRENYGYTF

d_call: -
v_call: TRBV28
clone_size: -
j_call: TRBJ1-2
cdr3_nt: TGTGCCAGCAGTCTCCGTAACTATGGCTACACCTTC
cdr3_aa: CASSLRNYGYTF

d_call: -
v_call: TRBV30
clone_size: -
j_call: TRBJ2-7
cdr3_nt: TGTGCCTGGAGTGGAAGGGAGGAGCAGTACTTC
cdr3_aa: CAWSGREEQYF

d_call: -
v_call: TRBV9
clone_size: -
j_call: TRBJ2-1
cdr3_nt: TGTGCCAGCAGCGAGCGAACGGGACTTGCCTACAATGAGCAGTTCTTC
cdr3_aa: CASSERTGLAYNEQFF

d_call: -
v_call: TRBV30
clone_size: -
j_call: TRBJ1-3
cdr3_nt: TGTGCCTGGAGCTCCTCTGGAAACACCATATATTTT
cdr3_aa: CAWSSSGNTIYF

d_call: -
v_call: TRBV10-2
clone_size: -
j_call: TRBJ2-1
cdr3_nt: TGCGCCAGCAGTGAGATGGTCGGGAGCGGTGAGCAGTTCTTC
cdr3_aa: CASSEMVGSGEQFF

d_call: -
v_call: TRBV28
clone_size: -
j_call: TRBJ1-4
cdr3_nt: TGTGCCAGTGTAAGAAGCGGGACTAATGAAAAACTGTTTTTT
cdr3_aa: CASVRSGTNEKLFF

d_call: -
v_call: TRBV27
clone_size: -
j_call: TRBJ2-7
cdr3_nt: TGTGCCAGCAGTCCCGCGGGGGCCCACGAGCAGTACTTC
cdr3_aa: CASSPAGAHEQYF

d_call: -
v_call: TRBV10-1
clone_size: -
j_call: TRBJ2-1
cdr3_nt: TGCGCCGGAGAGAGGAAGACGTCTAGCTACAATGAGCAGTTCTTC
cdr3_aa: CAGERKTSSYNEQFF

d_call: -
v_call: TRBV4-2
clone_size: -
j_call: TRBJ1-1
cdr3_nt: TGTGCCAGCAGCCTATATCAGGGTTTGGACGCTTTCTTT
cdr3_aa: CASSLYQGLDAFF

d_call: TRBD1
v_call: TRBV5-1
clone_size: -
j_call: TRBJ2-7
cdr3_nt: TGCGCCAGCAGCTGGACAGGGGCCAACTCCTACGAGCAGTACTTC
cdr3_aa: CASSWTGANSYEQYF

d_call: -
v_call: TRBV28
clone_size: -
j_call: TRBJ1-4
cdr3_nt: TGTGCCAGCAGTCCCTTACAGGGTAATAATGAAAAACTGTTTTTT
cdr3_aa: CASSPLQGNNEKLFF

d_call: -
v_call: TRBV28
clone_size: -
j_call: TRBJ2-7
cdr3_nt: TGTGCCAGCAGTATACAGGAGTACGAGCAGTACTTC
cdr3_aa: CASSIQEYEQYF

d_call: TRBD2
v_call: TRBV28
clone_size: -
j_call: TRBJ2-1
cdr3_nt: TGTGCCAGCAGTTTATGGCGGGAGGAGAGGAATGAGCAGTTCTTC
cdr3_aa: CASSLWREERNEQFF

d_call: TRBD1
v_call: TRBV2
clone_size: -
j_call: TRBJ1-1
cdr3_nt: TGTGCCAGCATCGCGGGACAGGAGAACACTGAAGCTTTCTTT
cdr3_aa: CASIAGQENTEAFF

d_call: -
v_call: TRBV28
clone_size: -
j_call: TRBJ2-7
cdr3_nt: TGTGCCAGCAACGACAGTAACTACGAGCAGTACTTC
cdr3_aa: CASNDSNYEQYF

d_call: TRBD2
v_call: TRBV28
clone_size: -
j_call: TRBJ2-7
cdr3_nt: TGTGCCAGCAGTTCCCCGGTAGGTAGCGGGAGATACTCCTACGAGCAGTACTTC
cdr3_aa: CASSSPVGSGRYSYEQYF

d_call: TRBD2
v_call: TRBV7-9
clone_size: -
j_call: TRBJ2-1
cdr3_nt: TGTGCCAGCAGCTTTGGGACTAGCGGGAGGAAAGGGTACAATGAGCAGTTCTTC
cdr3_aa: CASSFGTSGRKGYNEQFF

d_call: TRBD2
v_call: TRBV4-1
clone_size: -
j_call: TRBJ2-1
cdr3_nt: TGCGCCAGCAGCCACCCCGGACTAGCGAGATACAATGAGCAGTTCTTC
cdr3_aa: CASSHPGLARYNEQFF